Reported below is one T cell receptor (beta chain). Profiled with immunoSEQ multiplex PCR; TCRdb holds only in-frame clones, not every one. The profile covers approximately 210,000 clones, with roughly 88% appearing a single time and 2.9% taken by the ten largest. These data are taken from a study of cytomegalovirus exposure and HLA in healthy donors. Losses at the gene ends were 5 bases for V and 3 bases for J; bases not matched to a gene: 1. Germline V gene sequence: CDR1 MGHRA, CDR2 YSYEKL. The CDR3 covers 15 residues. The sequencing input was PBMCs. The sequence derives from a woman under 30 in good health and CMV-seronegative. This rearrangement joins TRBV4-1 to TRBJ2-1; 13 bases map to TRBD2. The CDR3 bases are TGCGCCAGCAGCGGACTAGCGGGAGACTACAATGAGCAGTTCTTC. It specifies CASSGLAGDYNEQFF.